A selection of T cell receptor beta chains follows, all from one sample in a study of T cells after yellow fever vaccination. TCRdb re-analysed the 5' RACE reads in MiXCR, keeping a single row per CDR3 protein. The sample records about 160,000 distinct CDR3 sequences, about a tenth being singletons. Specimen: CD8+ T cells sorted from PBMCs, collected 45 days after the yellow fever booster vaccination. The receptors shown here come from a man aged 18 to 29 who received the YFV17D yellow fever vaccine. Each CDR3 is given with its conserved first and last residue. Each record gives: clone size, V gene, J gene, D gene, CDR3 DNA, CDR3 protein. A D gene is named only where the DNA matches it firmly. Size is omitted from some rows. Given values are once, few, many or a class for expanded clones.

>few|TRBV5-4|TRBJ2-1|TRBD2
TGTGCCAGTACAGCGGGGTACAATGAGCAGTTCTTC
CASTAGYNEQFF
>few|TRBV29-1|TRBJ2-4|NA
TGCAGCGTTTGGGGGCCCAAAAACATTCAGTACTTC
CSVWGPKNIQYF
>NA|TRBV7-6|TRBJ1-1|TRBD1
TGTGCCAGCAGCTTAAGCGTGGGGGACAGGGGGAACACTGAAGCTTTCTTT
CASSLSVGDRGNTEAFF
>NA|TRBV4-1|TRBJ1-2|NA
TGCGCCAGCAGACAAGGAGGCTATGGCTACACCTTC
CASRQGGYGYTF
>few|TRBV6-6|TRBJ2-5|NA
TGTGCCAGCGGACCCCCGACAGGACCAGTAGAGACCCAGTACTTC
CASGPPTGPVETQYF
>few|TRBV20-1|TRBJ1-2|TRBD1
TGCAGTGCTAGAAGGGAAGGGGGCTTACCCCCTGGCTACACCTTC
CSARREGGLPPGYTF
>few|TRBV10-2|TRBJ2-7|NA
TGCGCCAGCAGTGAGTATAGGGTCAGGCACGAGCAGTACTTC
CASSEYRVRHEQYF
>NA|TRBV12-3/TRBV12-4|TRBJ1-4|NA
TGTGCCAGCAGTGATGGGGGATCTGAACTGTTTTTT
CASSDGGSELFF
>few|TRBV10-3|TRBJ1-2|NA
TGTGCCATCAGTGAGTCCTCAGTGTCCTATGGCTACACCTTC
CAISESSVSYGYTF
>few|TRBV7-2|TRBJ2-1|NA
TGTGCCAGCCACGCTAGCGCCTACAATGAGCAGTTCTTC
CASHASAYNEQFF
>NA|TRBV11-2|TRBJ1-4|TRBD1
TGTGCCAGCAGCTTAGGCTATAGGGGGCCGGCTAATGAAAAACTGTTTTTT
CASSLGYRGPANEKLFF
>NA|TRBV6-5|TRBJ2-1|NA
TGTGCCAGCAGTTACTCGTCAGGAGACGGCAACAATGAGCAGTTCTTC
CASSYSSGDGNNEQFF
>few|TRBV4-3|TRBJ2-1|NA
TGCGCCAGCAGCCAAGGACAGGCTGAGCAGTTCTTC
CASSQGQAEQFF
>NA|TRBV20-1|TRBJ2-1|TRBD2
TGCAGTGCTAGGGCGGGGGGATGGCCCTACAATGAGCAGTTCTTC
CSARAGGWPYNEQFF
>many|TRBV28|TRBJ1-1|NA
TGTGCCAGCACCCCGATGGGCTGGAACACTGAAGCTTTCTTT
CASTPMGWNTEAFF
>many|TRBV20-1|TRBJ1-5|NA
TGCAGTGCTAGAGAAGGATTCGGGCCCGGATTGGATCAGCCCCAGCATTTT
CSAREGFGPGLDQPQHF
>few|TRBV6-2/TRBV6-3|TRBJ2-1|TRBD2
TGTGCCAGCAGTCAGCGGGGGACCACCTACAATGAGCAGTTCTTC
CASSQRGTTYNEQFF
>few|TRBV7-9|TRBJ1-1|TRBD1
TGTGCCATAGGGGGCGGCACTGAAGCTTTCTTT
CAIGGGTEAFF
>NA|TRBV7-9|TRBJ1-1|TRBD1
TGTGCCAGCAGCGTTACCCAGGGGGTGAGGAACACTGAAGCTTTCTTT
CASSVTQGVRNTEAFF
>NA|TRBV4-1|TRBJ2-2|NA
TGCGCCAGCAGCCCCAGACGGGCCACGGCCACCGGGGAGCTGTTTTTT
CASSPRRATATGELFF
>NA|TRBV7-9|TRBJ2-6|TRBD1
TGTGCCAGCAGCTTCCCGGACAGGGGGCGTGGGGCCAACGTCCTGACTTTC
CASSFPDRGRGANVLTF
>few|TRBV4-1|TRBJ1-1|NA
TGCGCCAGCAGCTCACAGTATCTGAACACTGAAGCTTTCTTT
CASSSQYLNTEAFF
>NA|TRBV7-2|TRBJ2-3|TRBD2
TGTGCCAGCAGCCCGCCTAGCGGGGGGATTGCAGATACGCAGTATTTT
CASSPPSGGIADTQYF
>few|TRBV10-3|TRBJ2-4|NA
TGTGCCATCAGTGAAGGTGGGAGCAAAAACATTCAGTACTTC
CAISEGGSKNIQYF
>NA|TRBV4-2|TRBJ2-3|TRBD2
TGTGCCAGCAGCCAAGCTAGCGGGGGAGCGACAGATACGCAGTATTTT
CASSQASGGATDTQYF
>NA|TRBV29-1|TRBJ1-1|NA
TGCAGCGCAGAAAGACAGGTGATGAACACTGAAGCTTTCTTT
CSAERQVMNTEAFF
>NA|TRBV7-3|TRBJ1-1|NA
TGTGCCAGCAGCTTAACCTTGAACACTGAAGCTTTCTTT
CASSLTLNTEAFF
>NA|TRBV20-1|TRBJ1-2|TRBD1
TGCAGTGCTAGGGGCAGGGGGGACTATGGCTACACCTTC
CSARGRGDYGYTF
>NA|TRBV7-2|TRBJ1-2|NA
TGTGCCAGCAGCTACGAGCCCCGATACTCCTTCTATGGCTACACCTTC
CASSYEPRYSFYGYTF